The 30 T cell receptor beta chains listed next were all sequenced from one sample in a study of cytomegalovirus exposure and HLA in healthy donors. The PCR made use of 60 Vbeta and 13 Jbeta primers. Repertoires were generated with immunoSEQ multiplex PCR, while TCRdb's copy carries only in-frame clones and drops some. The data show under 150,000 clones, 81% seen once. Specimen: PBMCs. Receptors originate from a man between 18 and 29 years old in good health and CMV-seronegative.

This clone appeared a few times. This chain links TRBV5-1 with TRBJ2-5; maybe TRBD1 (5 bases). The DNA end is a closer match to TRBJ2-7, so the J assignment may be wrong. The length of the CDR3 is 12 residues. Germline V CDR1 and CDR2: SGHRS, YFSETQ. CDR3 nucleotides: TGCGCCAGCAGTTTAGGGGCCGGCGAGCAGTACTTC. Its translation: CASSLGAGEQYF.

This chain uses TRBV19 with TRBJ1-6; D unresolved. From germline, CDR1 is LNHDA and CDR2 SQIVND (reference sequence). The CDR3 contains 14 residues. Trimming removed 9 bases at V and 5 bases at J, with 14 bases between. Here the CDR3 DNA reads TGTGCCAGCCAGTCGACGGAGAATAATTCACCCCTCCACTTT. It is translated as CASQSTENNSPLHF.

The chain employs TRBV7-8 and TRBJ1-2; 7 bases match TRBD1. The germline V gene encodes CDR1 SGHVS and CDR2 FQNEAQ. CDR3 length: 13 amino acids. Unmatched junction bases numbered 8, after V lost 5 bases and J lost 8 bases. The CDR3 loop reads CASSEGGAGGYTF. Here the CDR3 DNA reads TGTGCCAGCAGCGAAGGGGGCGCAGGGGGCTACACCTTC.

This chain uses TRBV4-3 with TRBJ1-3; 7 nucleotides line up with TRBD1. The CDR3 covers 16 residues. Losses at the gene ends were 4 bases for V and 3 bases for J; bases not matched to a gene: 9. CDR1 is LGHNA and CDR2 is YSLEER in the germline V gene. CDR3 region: CASSPQTGESGNTIYF. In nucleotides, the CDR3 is TGCGCCAGCAGCCCCCAAACAGGGGAAAGTGGAAACACCATATATTTT.

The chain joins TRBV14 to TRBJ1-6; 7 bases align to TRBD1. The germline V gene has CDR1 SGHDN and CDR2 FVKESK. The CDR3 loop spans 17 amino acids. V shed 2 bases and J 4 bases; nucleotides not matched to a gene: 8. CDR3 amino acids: CASSQSLTGDYNSPLHF. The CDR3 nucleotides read TGTGCCAGCAGCCAATCCCTTACAGGGGATTATAATTCACCCCTCCACTTT. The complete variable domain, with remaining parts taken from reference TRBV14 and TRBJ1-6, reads EAGVTQFPSHSVIEKGQTVTLRCDPISGHDNLYWYRRVMGKEIKFLLHFVKESKQDESGMPNNRFLAERTGGTYSTLKVQPAELEDSGVYFCASSQSLTGDYNSPLHFGNGTRLTVT.

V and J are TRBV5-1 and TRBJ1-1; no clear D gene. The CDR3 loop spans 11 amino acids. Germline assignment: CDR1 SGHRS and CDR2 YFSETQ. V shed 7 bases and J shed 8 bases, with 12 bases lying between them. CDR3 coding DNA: TGCGCCAGCCTGGGCGGGAGGGAAGCTTTCTTT. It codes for CASLGGREAFF.

The CDR3 here is CASSEGDTKVSNQPQHF. The DNA for the CDR3 is TGTGCCAGCAGTGAGGGTGACACCAAAGTTAGCAATCAGCCCCAGCATTTT. The genes are TRBV6-1 and TRBJ1-5; D unclear. V lost 3 bases, J lost 0 bases, and 15 bases lay in between. There are 17 residues in the CDR3. Germline loops: CDR1 MNHNS, CDR2 SASEGT.

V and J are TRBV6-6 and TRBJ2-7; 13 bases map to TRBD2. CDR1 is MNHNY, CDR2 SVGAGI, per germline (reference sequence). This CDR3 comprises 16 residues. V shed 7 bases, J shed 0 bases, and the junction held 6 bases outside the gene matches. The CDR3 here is CASIGTSGTVSYEQYF. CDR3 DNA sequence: TGTGCCAGCATCGGGACTAGCGGGACGGTCTCCTACGAGCAGTACTTC.

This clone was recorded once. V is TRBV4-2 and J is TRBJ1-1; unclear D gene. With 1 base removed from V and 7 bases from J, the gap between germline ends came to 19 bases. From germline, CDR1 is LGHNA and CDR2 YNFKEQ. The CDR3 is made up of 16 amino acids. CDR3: CASSQVVRPGGIEAFF. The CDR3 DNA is TGTGCCAGCAGCCAAGTTGTTCGGCCCGGCGGGATTGAAGCTTTCTTT.

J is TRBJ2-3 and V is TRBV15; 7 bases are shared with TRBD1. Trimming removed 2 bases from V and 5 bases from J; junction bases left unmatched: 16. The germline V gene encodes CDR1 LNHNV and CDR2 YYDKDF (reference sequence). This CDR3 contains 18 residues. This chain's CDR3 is CATSRSETLGQAGDTQYF. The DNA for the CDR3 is TGTGCCACCAGCAGATCTGAAACCCTAGGACAGGCAGGAGATACGCAGTATTTT.

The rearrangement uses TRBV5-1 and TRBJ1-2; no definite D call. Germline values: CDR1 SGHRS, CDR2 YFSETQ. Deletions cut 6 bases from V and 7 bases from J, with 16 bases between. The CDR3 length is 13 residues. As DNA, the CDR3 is TGCGCCAGCAATGAAGTCTCATCGGGTGGCTACACCTTC. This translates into CASNEVSSGGYTF.

The CDR3 DNA reads TGCGCCAGCAGCCCTCTCACAGATGATACGCAGTATTTT. Translating gives CASSPLTDDTQYF. The chain links TRBV4-3 to TRBJ2-3; the D is unclear. V was trimmed by 4 bases and J by 6 bases, leaving 11 bases between them. The CDR3 runs 13 residues. CDR1 is LGHNA, CDR2 YSLEER, per germline.

CDR3 region: CASSLDLQPQHF. CDR3 nucleotides: TGTGCCAGCAGCTTAGATCTTCAGCCCCAGCATTTT. The chain combines TRBV7-2 with TRBJ1-5; unclear D gene. This CDR3 is 12 amino acids long. Trimming pared 1 base from V and 6 bases from J, leaving 4 bases between. Germline CDR1 SGHTA, CDR2 FQGNSA.

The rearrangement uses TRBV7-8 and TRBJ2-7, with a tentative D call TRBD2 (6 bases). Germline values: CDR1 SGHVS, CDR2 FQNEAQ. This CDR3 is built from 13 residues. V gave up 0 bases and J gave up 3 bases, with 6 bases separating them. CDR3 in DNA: TGTGCCAGCAGCTTAGCGCGGGACTACGAGCAGTACTTC. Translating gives CASSLARDYEQYF.

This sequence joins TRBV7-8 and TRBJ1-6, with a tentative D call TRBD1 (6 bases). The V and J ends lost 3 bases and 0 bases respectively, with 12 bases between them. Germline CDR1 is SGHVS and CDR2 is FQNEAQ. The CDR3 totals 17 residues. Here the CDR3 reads CASSFDRGSSYNSPLHF. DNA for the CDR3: TGTGCCAGCAGCTTCGATAGGGGGAGCTCCTATAATTCACCCCTCCACTTT.

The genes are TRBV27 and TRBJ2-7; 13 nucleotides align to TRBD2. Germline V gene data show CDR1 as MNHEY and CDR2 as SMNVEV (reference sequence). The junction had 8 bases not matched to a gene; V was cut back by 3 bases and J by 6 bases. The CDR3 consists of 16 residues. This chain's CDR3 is CASSFRLAGGPPEQYF. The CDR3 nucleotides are TGTGCCAGCAGTTTTCGACTAGCGGGGGGCCCACCCGAGCAGTACTTC.

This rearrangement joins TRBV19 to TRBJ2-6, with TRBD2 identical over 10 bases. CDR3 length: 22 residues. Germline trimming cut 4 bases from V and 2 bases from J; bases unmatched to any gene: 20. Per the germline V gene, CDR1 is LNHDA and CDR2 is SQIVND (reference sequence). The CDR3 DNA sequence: TGTGCCAGTAGTACAGAGTCGTGGGCACCTCGACTAGCGGGTGCTGGGGCCAACGTCCTGACTTTC. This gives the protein CASSTESWAPRLAGAGANVLTF.

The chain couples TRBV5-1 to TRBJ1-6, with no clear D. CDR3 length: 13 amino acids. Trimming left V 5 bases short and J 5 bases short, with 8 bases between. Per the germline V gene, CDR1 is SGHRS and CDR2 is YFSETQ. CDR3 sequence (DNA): TGCGCCAGCAGAGGTCAGGATAATTCACCCCTCCACTTT. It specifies CASRGQDNSPLHF.

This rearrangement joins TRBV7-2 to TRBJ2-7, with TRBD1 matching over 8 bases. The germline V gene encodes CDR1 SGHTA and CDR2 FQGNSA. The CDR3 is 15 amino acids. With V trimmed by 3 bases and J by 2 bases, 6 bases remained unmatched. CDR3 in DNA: TGTGCCAGCAGCTTTAACGGACAGGGTGCCTACGAGCAGTACTTC. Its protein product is CASSFNGQGAYEQYF.

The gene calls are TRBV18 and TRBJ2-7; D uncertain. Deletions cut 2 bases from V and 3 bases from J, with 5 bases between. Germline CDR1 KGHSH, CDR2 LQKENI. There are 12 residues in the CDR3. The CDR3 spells CASSPAIYEQYF. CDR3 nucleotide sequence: TGTGCCAGCTCACCAGCGATCTACGAGCAGTACTTC.

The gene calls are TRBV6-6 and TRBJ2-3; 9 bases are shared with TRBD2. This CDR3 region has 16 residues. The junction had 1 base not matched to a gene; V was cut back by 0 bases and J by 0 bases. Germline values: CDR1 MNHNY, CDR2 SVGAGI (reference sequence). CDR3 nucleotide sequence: TGTGCCAGCAGTTACTCAGCGGGGGGAAGCACAGATACGCAGTATTTT. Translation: CASSYSAGGSTDTQYF.

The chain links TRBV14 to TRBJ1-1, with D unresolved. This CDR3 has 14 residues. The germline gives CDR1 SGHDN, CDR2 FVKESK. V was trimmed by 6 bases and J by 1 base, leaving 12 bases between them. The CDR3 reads CASSHQPGNTEAFF. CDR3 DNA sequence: TGTGCCAGCAGTCATCAGCCGGGGAACACTGAAGCTTTCTTT. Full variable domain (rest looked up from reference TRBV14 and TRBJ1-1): EAGVTQFPSHSVIEKGQTVTLRCDPISGHDNLYWYRRVMGKEIKFLLHFVKESKQDESGMPNNRFLAERTGGTYSTLKVQPAELEDSGVYFCASSHQPGNTEAFFGQGTRLTVV.

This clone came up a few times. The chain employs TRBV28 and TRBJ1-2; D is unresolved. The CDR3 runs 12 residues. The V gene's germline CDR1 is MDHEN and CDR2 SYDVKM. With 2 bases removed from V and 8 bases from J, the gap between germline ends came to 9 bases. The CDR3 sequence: CASSLTQWGYTF. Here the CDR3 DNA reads TGTGCCAGCAGTTTAACCCAGTGGGGCTACACCTTC.

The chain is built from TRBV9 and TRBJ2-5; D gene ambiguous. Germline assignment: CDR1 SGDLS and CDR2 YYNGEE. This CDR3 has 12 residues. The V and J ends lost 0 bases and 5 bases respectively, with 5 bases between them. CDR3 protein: CASSVDGETQYF. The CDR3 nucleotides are TGTGCCAGCAGCGTAGACGGGGAGACCCAGTACTTC.

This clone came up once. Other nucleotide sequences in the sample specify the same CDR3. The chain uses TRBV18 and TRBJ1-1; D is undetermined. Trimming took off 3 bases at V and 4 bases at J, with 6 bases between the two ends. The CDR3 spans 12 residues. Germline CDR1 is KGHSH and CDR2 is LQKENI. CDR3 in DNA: TGTGCCAGCTCACCTTCCGGCACTGAAGCTTTCTTT. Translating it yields CASSPSGTEAFF.

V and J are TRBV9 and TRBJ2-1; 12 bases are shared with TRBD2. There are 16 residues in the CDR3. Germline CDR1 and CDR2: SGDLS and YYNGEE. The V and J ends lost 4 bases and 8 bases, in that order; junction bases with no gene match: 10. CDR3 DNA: TGTGCCAGCAGCCTAGATGGACTAGCGGGGTATGATGAGCAGTTCTTC. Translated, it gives CASSLDGLAGYDEQFF.

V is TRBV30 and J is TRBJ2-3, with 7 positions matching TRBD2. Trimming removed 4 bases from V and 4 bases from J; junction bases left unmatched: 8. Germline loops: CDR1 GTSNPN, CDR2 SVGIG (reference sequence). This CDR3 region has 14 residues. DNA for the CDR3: TGTGCCTGGATAGAGGGAGGGTGGCCAGATACGCAGTATTTT. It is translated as CAWIEGGWPDTQYF.

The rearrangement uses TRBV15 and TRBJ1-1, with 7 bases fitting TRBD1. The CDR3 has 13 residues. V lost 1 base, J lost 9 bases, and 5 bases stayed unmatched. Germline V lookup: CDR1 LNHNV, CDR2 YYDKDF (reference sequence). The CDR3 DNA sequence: TGTGCCACCAGCAGAGTAGGGGACAGAAAAGCTTTCTTT. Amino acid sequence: CATSRVGDRKAFF.

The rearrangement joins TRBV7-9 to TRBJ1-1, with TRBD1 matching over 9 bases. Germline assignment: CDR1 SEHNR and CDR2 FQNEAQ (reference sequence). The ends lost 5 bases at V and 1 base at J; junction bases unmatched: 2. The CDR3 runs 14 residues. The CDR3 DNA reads TGTGCCAGCAGCGGACAGGGGAGGAACACTGAAGCTTTCTTT. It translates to CASSGQGRNTEAFF.

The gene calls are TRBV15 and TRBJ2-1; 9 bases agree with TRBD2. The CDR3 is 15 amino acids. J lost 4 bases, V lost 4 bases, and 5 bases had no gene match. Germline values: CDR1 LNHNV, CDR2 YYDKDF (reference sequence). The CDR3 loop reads CATSMRGGLYNEQFF. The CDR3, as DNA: TGTGCCACCAGCATGCGGGGGGGCTTGTACAATGAGCAGTTCTTC.